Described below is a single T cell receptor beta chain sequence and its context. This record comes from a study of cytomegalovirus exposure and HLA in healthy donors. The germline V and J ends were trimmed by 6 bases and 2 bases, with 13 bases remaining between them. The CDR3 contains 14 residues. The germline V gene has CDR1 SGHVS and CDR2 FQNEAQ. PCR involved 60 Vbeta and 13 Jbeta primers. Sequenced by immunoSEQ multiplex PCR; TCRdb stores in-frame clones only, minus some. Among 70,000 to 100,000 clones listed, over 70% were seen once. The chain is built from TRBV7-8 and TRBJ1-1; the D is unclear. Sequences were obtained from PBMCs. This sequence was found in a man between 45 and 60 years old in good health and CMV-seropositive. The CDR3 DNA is TGTGCCAGCAGAACTGAGATAACTAACACTGAAGCTTTCTTT. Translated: CASRTEITNTEAFF.